This record concerns one TCR beta chain sequence. The CDR3 spans 14 residues. V dropped 6 bases and J dropped 2; count of bases not matched to a gene: 3. Germline V gives CDR1 LNHDA, CDR2 SQIVND (reference sequence). The data originate from a study of cytomegalovirus exposure and HLA in healthy donors. PCR involved 60 Vbeta and 13 Jbeta primers. TCRdb keeps only in-frame clones here, not all; method: immunoSEQ multiplex PCR. This table holds approximately 120,000 clones, around 85% found once. The V gene is TRBV19, the J gene TRBJ1-4; 7 bases agree with TRBD1. The sequence derives from a woman aged 25 to 39 in good health and CMV-seropositive. Sequenced: PBMCs. CDR3 loop: CASSPQGTNEKLFF. The DNA for the CDR3 is TGTGCCAGTAGCCCACAGGGGACTAATGAAAAACTGTTTTTT.